One sample yielded the 4 T cell receptor beta chains listed below, sequenced in a study of control samples from healthy donors and cancer patients. Profiled with immunoSEQ multiplex PCR; TCRdb holds only in-frame clones, not every one. The repertoire holds roughly 80,000 clones, with around 90% as singletons. Sequenced material: PBMCs. The receptors derive from a woman aged 55-70 years with head and neck cancer.

CDR3 loop: CASSVRPGLDEQFF. The CDR3 region has the DNA TGTGCCAGCAGCGTACGGCCGGGCTTAGATGAGCAGTTCTTC. The rearrangement joins TRBV9 to TRBJ2-1; D uncertain. V lost 1 base, J lost 8 bases, and 13 bases lay in between. There are 14 residues in the CDR3. Germline CDR1 SGDLS, CDR2 YYNGEE.

This sequence joins TRBV5-1 and TRBJ2-7; D tentatively reads TRBD1 or TRBD2 (6 bases each). V lost 3 bases and J 3 bases, leaving 16 bases between the germline ends. CDR3 length: 15 residues. CDR1 and CDR2 (germline): SGHRS, YFSETQ. The CDR3 DNA is TGCGCCAGCAGCTCCACCAGTGGGGGGCTCTACGAGCAGTACTTC. This translates into CASSSTSGGLYEQYF. Full variable domain (rest looked up from reference TRBV5-1 and TRBJ2-7): KAGVTQTPRYLIKTRGQQVTLSCSPISGHRSVSWYQQTPGQGLQFLFEYFSETQRNKGNFPGRFSGRQFSNSRSEMNVSTLELGDSALYLCASSSTSGGLYEQYFGPGTRLTVT.

The chain carries TRBV14 and TRBJ1-1; no definite D call. V was clipped by 3 bases and J by 1 base, with 12 bases between them. Germline V gene sequence: CDR1 SGHDN, CDR2 FVKESK. The CDR3 has 15 amino acids. CDR3 bases: TGTGCCAGCAGCCATCGGCGCACCGAGAACACTGAAGCTTTCTTT. This encodes CASSHRRTENTEAFF.

V gene TRBV2 combines with J gene TRBJ2-2, with D possibly called TRBD1 or TRBD2 (5 bases each). V lost 1 base and J 5 bases, leaving 11 bases between the germline ends. The CDR3 contains 15 residues. Germline CDR1 SNHLY, CDR2 FYNNEI. Written as DNA, the CDR3 is TGTGCCAGCAGTGAAGTGGCAGGGACGACCGGGGAGCTGTTTTTT. Translating gives CASSEVAGTTGELFF.